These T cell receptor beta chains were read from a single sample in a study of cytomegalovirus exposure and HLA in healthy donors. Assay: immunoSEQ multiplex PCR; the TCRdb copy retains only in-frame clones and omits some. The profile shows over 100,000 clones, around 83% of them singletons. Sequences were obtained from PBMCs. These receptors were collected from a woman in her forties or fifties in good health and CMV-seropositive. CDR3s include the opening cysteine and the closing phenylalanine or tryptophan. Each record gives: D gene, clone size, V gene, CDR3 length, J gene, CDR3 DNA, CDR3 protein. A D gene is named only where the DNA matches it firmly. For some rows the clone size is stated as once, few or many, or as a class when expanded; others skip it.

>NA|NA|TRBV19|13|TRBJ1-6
TGTGCCAGTAGTATAGGGGGCTATTCACCCCTCCACTTT
CASSIGGYSPLHF
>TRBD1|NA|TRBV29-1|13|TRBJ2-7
TGCAGCGTTACAGGGGGCAGGACCTACGAGCAGTACTTC
CSVTGGRTYEQYF
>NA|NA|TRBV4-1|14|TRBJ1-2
TGCGCCAGCAGCCAAGGCGGAGAGAACTATGGCTACACCTTC
CASSQGGENYGYTF
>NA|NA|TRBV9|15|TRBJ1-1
TGTGCCAGCAGCGCCCACAGCCGGGGGAACACTGAAGCTTTCTTT
CASSAHSRGNTEAFF
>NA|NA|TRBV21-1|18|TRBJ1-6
TGTGCCAGCAGCAAAGTAGCGGACACCGACCCCCTTAATTCACCCCTCCACTTT
CASSKVADTDPLNSPLHF
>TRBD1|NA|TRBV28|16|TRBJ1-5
TGTGCCAGCAGCCTATTGGGACAGGCAATGAGTCAGCCCCAGCATTTT
CASSLLGQAMSQPQHF
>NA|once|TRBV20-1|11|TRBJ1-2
TGCAGTGCTAGCAGGGGAACTGGCTACACCTTC
CSASRGTGYTF
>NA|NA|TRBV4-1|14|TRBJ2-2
TGCGCCAGCAGCCATAACAGTAACACCGGGGAGCTGTTTTTT
CASSHNSNTGELFF
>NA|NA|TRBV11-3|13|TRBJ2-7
TGTGCCAGCAGCTTAGACAGATCCTACGAGCAGTACTTC
CASSLDRSYEQYF
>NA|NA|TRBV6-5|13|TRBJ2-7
TGTGCCAGCGTTAGCGCTACAGCCTACGAGCAGTACTTC
CASVSATAYEQYF
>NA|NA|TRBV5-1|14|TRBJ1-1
TGCGCCAGCAGCTTGTACGACCCGGACAGTGAAGCTTTCTTT
CASSLYDPDSEAFF
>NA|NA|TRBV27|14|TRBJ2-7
TGTGCCAGCAGTTTCTCGCGGGGTGGGGGCGAGCAGTACTTC
CASSFSRGGGEQYF
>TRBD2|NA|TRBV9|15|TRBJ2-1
TGTGCCAGCAGCGTACTGAGCGGGGGGGCGTATGAGCAGTTCTTC
CASSVLSGGAYEQFF
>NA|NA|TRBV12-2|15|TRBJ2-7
TGTGCAAGTCGCTTAGCGCGGGGGGAAGCCTACGAGCAGTACTTC
CASRLARGEAYEQYF
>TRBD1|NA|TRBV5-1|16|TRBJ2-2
TGCGCCAGCAGCTTGCTGGGACAGCATATCACCGGGGAGCTGTTTTTT
CASSLLGQHITGELFF
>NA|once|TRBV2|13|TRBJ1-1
TGTGCCAGCAGTCGGGGGACGGGGACTGAAGCTTTCTTT
CASSRGTGTEAFF
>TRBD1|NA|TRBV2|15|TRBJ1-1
TGTGCCAGCAGTTGGGCAGGGGGTATGAACACTGAAGCTTTCTTT
CASSWAGGMNTEAFF
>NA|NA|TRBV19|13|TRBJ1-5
TGTGCCACGTTAGACAGGAGCTATCAGCCCCAGCATTTT
CATLDRSYQPQHF
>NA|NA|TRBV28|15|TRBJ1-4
TGTGCCAGCAGTACCACAGGAAGGGTGGGAGAAAAACTGTTTTTT
CASSTTGRVGEKLFF
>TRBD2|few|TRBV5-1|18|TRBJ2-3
TGCGCCAGCAGTGGGGACAGGCGGGCTAGCGGGAGGGCCGATACGCAGTATTTT
CASSGDRRASGRADTQYF
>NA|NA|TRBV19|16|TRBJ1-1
TGTGCCAGTAGTATAGTCCCGGGGGATCTAAGCTATGAAGCTTTCTTT
CASSIVPGDLSYEAFF
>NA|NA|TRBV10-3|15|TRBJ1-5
TGTGCCATCAGCGAAAGAGGACAGAGCAATCAGCCCCAGCATTTT
CAISERGQSNQPQHF
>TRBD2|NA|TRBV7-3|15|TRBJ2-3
TGTGCCAGCAGCTGGACTAGCGGGGGCGTAGATACGCAGTATTTT
CASSWTSGGVDTQYF
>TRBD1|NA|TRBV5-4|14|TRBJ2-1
TGTGCCAGCAGCTTGGACCCAGGCAGGGGGGAGCAGTTCTTC
CASSLDPGRGEQFF
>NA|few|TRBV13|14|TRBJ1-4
TGTGCCAGCAGCTTACGACAGTCTAATGAAAAACTGTTTTTT
CASSLRQSNEKLFF
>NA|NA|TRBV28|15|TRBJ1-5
TGTGCCAGCAGTTTGGGGGCAGTTTTTAATCAGCCCCAGCATTTT
CASSLGAVFNQPQHF
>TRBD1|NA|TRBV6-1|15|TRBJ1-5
TGTGCCAGCAGTCTAACAGGGGTAGCAAATCAGCCCCAGCATTTT
CASSLTGVANQPQHF
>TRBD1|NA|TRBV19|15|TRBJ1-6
TGTGCCAGTAGTTGGGGCGACAGGGGAGATTCACCCCTCCACTTT
CASSWGDRGDSPLHF
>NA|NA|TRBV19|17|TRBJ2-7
TGTGCCAGCCAATCCTCCGGGACACCTTTGGGTAGTCACGAGCAGTACTTC
CASQSSGTPLGSHEQYF
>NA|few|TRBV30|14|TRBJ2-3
TGTGCCTGGAGTAGGCTAGCGAGAGGGGATACGCAGTATTTT
CAWSRLARGDTQYF
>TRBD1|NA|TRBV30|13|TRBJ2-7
TGTGCCTGGAGCCTAACAGGGGGCCTCGAGCAGTACTTC
CAWSLTGGLEQYF
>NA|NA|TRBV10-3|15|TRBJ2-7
TGTGCCATCAGTGAGTCGGGGGGGGCATCCTACGAGCAGTACTTC
CAISESGGASYEQYF
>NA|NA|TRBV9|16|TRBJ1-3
TGTGCCAGCAGCGTAGCCCTGCAAGGGGCTGGAAACACCATATATTTT
CASSVALQGAGNTIYF
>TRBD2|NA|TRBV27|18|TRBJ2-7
TGTGCCAGCACTAGTCAAGGACTAGCGGGGGGGAAAGCCTACGAGCAGTACTTC
CASTSQGLAGGKAYEQYF
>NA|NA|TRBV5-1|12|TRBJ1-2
TGCGCCAGCAGCCCGGACAGCTATGGCTACACCTTC
CASSPDSYGYTF
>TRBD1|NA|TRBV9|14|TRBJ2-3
TGTGCCAGCAGCACGACAGGGGACCCAGATACGCAGTATTTT
CASSTTGDPDTQYF
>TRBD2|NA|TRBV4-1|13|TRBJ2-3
TGCGCCAGCAGCAAACTAGCGAGGGATACGCAGTATTTT
CASSKLARDTQYF
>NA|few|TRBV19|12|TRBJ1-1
TGTGCCAGTAGGCAGGGAAGGACTGAAGCTTTCTTT
CASRQGRTEAFF
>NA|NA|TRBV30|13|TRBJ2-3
TGTGCCTGGGGGAGCTACAGCACAGATACGCAGTATTTT
CAWGSYSTDTQYF
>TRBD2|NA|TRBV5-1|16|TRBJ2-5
TGCGCCAGCAGCTTTTTCAGCGGGAGGGCCCTAGAGACCCAGTACTTC
CASSFFSGRALETQYF
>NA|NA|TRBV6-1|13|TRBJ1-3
TGTGCCAGCAGTGCCATGAGGGGGAACACCATATATTTT
CASSAMRGNTIYF
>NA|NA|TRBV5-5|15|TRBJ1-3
TGTGCCAGCACCCCTACACCGACATCTGGAAACACCATATATTTT
CASTPTPTSGNTIYF
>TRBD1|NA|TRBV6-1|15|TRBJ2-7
TGTGCCAGCAGGACAGGGGGCGAGGTAATCTACGAGCAGTACTTC
CASRTGGEVIYEQYF
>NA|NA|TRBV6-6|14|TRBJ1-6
TGTGCCAGCAGTGCCTCGTGGGGCAACTCACCCCTCCACTTT
CASSASWGNSPLHF
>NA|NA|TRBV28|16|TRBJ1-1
TGTGCCAGCAGGCTCGATCGAGGGAGCATGAACACTGAAGCTTTCTTT
CASRLDRGSMNTEAFF
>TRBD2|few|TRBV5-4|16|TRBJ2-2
TGTGCCAGCAGCTTGGCTAGCGGGAGGATCACCGGGGAGCTGTTTTTT
CASSLASGRITGELFF
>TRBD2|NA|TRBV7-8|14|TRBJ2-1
TGTGCCAGCAGCTTGAGGGGACTAGCTAATGAGCAGTTCTTC
CASSLRGLANEQFF
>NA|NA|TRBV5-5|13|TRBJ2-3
TGTGCCAGCAGCTCGGACTTAGCGGATACGCAGTATTTT
CASSSDLADTQYF
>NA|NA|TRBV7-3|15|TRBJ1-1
TGTGCCAGCAGCCCCCAGGGCCGACTGAACACTGAAGCTTTCTTT
CASSPQGRLNTEAFF